What follows is one TCR beta chain and its context. Roughly 0.45 to 1 ug RNA was reverse transcribed with random hexamers. Each CDR3 protein is one row after TCRdb ran MiXCR on the immunoSEQ multiplex PCR reads. The data contain approximately 180,000 distinct CDR3 sequences, about 91% of them singletons. The record originates from a study of CD8 T cells in Susac syndrome. The CDR3 loop spans 12 amino acids. Germline assignment: CDR1 MNHNS and CDR2 SASEGT. V lost 8 bases, J lost 2 bases, and 0 bases stayed unmatched. V is TRBV6-1 and J is TRBJ1-5, with 7 bases fitting TRBD1. The clonotype originates from a human donor with Susac syndrome. Input material: CD4+ T cells from PBMCs. The CDR3 nucleotides are TGTGCCAGCGGACAGGGCAATCAGCCCCAGCATTTT. As protein: CASGQGNQPQHF.